The clone carrying this TCR beta chain was recorded a few times. Its antigen is not known. TCRdb reprocessed the 5' RACE reads via MiXCR and lists one record per CDR3 protein. The repertoire includes 460,000 or so distinct CDR3 sequences, 12% to 15% of them detected once, and roughly 0.56% sits in the top ten. These data come from a study of identical twins. General study findings and limits: Weaker excess twin sharing was seen among beta out-of-frame sequences. Reduced insertions were recorded for abundant cord blood beta clonotypes, with no such pattern in memory repertoires. Models underestimated how often monozygotic twins shared out-of-frame TCR alpha.

V lost 6 bases to trimming and J lost 0 bases, with 11 bases between them. The CDR3 is 14 amino acids. In addition, the sample was reused for a study of yellow fever vaccine responses in identical twins. That investigation notes: Reportedly, the T cell response mounted by twins to vaccine seemed partly convergent, partly personalized.

The chain combines TRBV12-3 or TRBV12-4 with TRBJ1-1; the D is unclear. The sequence was obtained from a woman aged 18-29 years in good health. The sequencing sample was made of CD4+ T cells sorted from blood. CDR3 sequence: CASSRKDMNTEAFF. The CDR3 DNA reads TGTGCCAGCAGCAGAAAAGACATGAACACTGAAGCTTTCTTT.